This T cell receptor gamma chain was sequenced in a study of γδ T cells in repeated Plasmodium falciparum infection. Germline V gene data show CDR1 as GITISATS and CDR2 as ISYDGTV (reference sequence). The CDR3 contains 10 residues. Gammadelta T cells were flow-sorted from PBMC into Vgamma9/Vdelta2+ and Vdelta2-negative populations for bulk analysis. With CATT, TCRdb re-called clones from the multiplex PCR reads. The table includes around 24,000 gamma-chain clones, around 2.9% detected once. This clone has ten or more counts. A far larger clone lies a single base away; this is likely a read error. The material sequenced was gamma-delta T cells from blood. V and J are TRGV9 and TRGJ1 or TRGJ2. This TCR was sampled from a pool of human donors (malaria-infected and uninfected, not separated). CDR3 in amino acids: CALKYYRKLF. In DNA, the CDR3 is TGTGCCTTGAAGTATTATAGGAAACTCTTT.